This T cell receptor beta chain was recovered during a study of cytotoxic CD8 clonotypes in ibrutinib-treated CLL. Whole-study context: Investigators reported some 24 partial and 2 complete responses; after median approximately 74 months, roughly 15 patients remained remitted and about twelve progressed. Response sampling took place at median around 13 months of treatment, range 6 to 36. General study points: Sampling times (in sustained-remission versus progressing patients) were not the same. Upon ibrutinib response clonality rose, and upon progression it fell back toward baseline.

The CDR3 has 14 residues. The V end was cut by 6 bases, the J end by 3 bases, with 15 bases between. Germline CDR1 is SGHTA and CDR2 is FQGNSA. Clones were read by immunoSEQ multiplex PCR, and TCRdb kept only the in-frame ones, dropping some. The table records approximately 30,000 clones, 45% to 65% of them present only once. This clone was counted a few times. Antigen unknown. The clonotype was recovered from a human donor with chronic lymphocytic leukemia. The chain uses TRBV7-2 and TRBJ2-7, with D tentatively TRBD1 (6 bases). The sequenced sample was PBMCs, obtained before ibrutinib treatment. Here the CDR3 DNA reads TGTGCCAGCAGTCCCTCAGGGGACCTCTACGAGCAGTACTTC. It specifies CASSPSGDLYEQYF.